Below, 14 T cell receptor beta chains from the same sample are listed, as sequenced in a study of cytomegalovirus exposure and HLA in healthy donors. In the PCR, 60 Vbeta and 13 Jbeta primers were used. TCRdb keeps only in-frame clones here, not all; method: immunoSEQ multiplex PCR. The sample contains 120,000 to 150,000 clones, over 75% of which appear only once. Sequencing was done on a sample of PBMCs. All receptors come from a woman in her 30s in good health and CMV-seronegative.

The V gene is TRBV27, the J gene TRBJ2-7; TRBD1 agrees at 9 bases. V gave up 6 bases and J gave up 5 bases; unmatched junction bases: 8. CDR1 is MNHEY, CDR2 SMNVEV, per germline (reference sequence). This CDR3 spans 14 amino acids. The CDR3 here is CASRTGQGLDEQYF. In DNA, the CDR3 is TGTGCCAGCAGAACGGGACAGGGTCTTGACGAGCAGTACTTC.

This chain uses TRBV5-1 with TRBJ2-4, with TRBD2 matching 12 bases. This CDR3 region has 19 residues. Trimming cost V 6 bases and J 7 bases; bases outside gene matches: 20. The germline V gene has CDR1 SGHRS and CDR2 YFSETQ. In nucleotides, the CDR3 is TGCGCCAGCACTTTGGAGGGGTCTAGCGGGAGGGCCGGGAGGAACATTCAGTACTTC. This translates into CASTLEGSSGRAGRNIQYF.

This clone has only a few counts. V is TRBV2 and J is TRBJ2-2; no reliable D call. V was clipped by 5 bases and J by 1 base, with 11 bases between them. Germline assignment: CDR1 SNHLY and CDR2 FYNNEI. This CDR3 contains 15 residues. The CDR3 here is CASSLERGNTGELFF. The CDR3 DNA sequence: TGTGCCAGCAGTTTGGAACGCGGGAACACCGGGGAGCTGTTTTTT.

The chain links TRBV13 to TRBJ2-5, with D hard to call. Germline V CDR1 and CDR2: PRHDT, FYEKMQ (reference sequence). Trimming pared 2 bases from V and 1 base from J, leaving 29 bases between. The CDR3 is made up of 21 amino acids. The CDR3 DNA reads TGTGCCAGCAGCTTATCCCCCCGGAGACCCCTGAACCTACCACTCCAAGAGACCCAGTACTTC. This codes for CASSLSPRRPLNLPLQETQYF.

This rearrangement joins TRBV4-2 to TRBJ2-3; 12 bases match TRBD2. Trimming cost V 4 bases and J 4 bases; bases outside gene matches: 15. The germline gives CDR1 LGHNA, CDR2 YNFKEQ. CDR3 size: 19 residues. The chain's CDR3 is CASSLRIGASGRGPDTQYF. In DNA form, the CDR3 reads TGTGCCAGCAGCCTTCGGATTGGGGCTAGCGGGAGGGGTCCAGATACGCAGTATTTT.

J is TRBJ1-2 and V is TRBV5-6; TRBD1 matches at 8 bases. From germline, CDR1 is SGHDT and CDR2 YYEEEE. The CDR3 loop spans 17 amino acids. J gave up 3 bases and V 4 bases, and 14 bases lay outside the gene matches. The CDR3 sequence: CASSRQGWRSPYYGYTF. In DNA, the CDR3 is TGTGCCAGCAGCCGACAGGGGTGGCGCAGCCCCTACTATGGCTACACCTTC.

DNA of the CDR3: TGTGCCAGCAGTTTATCCAACACAGGGTACCAAGAGACCCAGTACTTC. Translating it yields CASSLSNTGYQETQYF. The chain carries TRBV27 and TRBJ2-5, with D possibly being TRBD1 (6 bases). Germline assignment: CDR1 MNHEY and CDR2 SMNVEV (reference sequence). This CDR3 contains 16 residues. Trimming stripped 0 bases from V and 0 bases from J, with 11 bases between.

The chain has TRBV4-3 and TRBJ1-2; 7 nucleotides line up with TRBD1. The CDR3 runs 14 residues. CDR1 LGHNA and CDR2 YSLEER come from the germline V gene. V shed 5 bases and J 8 bases; nucleotides not matched to a gene: 11. The CDR3 DNA is TGCGCCAGCAGCGAAGGGGCAGGGGGAACCGGCTACACCTTC. Protein: CASSEGAGGTGYTF.

This chain connects TRBV11-2 to TRBJ1-2, with a weak D call TRBD1 (6 bases). The germline gives CDR1 SGHAT, CDR2 FQNNGV. CDR3 length: 16 residues. V lost 1 base and J lost 0, with 12 bases in between. This CDR3 reads CASSLGRQASNYGYTF. In DNA form, the CDR3 reads TGTGCCAGCAGCTTAGGTCGACAGGCCTCTAACTATGGCTACACCTTC. The full variable domain, rest sourced from reference TRBV11-2 and TRBJ1-2, is EAGVAQSPRYKIIEKRQSVAFWCNPISGHATLYWYQQILGQGPKLLIQFQNNGVVDDSQLPKDRFSAERLKGVDSTLKIQPAKLEDSAVYLCASSLGRQASNYGYTFGSGTRLTVV.

V is TRBV7-9 and J is TRBJ2-7; TRBD1 might be the D (6 bases). The CDR3 consists of 16 residues. Germline assignment: CDR1 SEHNR and CDR2 FQNEAQ (reference sequence). The V and J ends lost 5 bases and 7 bases respectively, with 24 bases between them. CDR3: CASSVVPGTRLGEQYF. CDR3 DNA sequence: TGTGCCAGCAGCGTCGTTCCCGGGACACGACTTGGGGAGCAGTACTTC.

This clone was detected a few times. The chain is built from TRBV29-1 and TRBJ2-3; the match to TRBD2 covers 10 bases. This CDR3 contains 14 residues. The J segment lost 4 bases and the V segment lost 7 bases, leaving 8 bases of the junction unmatched. CDR1 and CDR2 (germline): SQVTM, ANQGSEA. The CDR3 sequence is CSASTSGTADTQYF. The CDR3, as DNA: TGCAGCGCGTCAACTAGCGGGACTGCAGATACGCAGTATTTT.

The chain combines TRBV7-9 with TRBJ2-7; 7 nucleotides match TRBD1. The V and J ends lost 1 base and 3 bases, in that order; junction bases with no gene match: 3. The CDR3 loop spans 14 amino acids. CDR1 SEHNR and CDR2 FQNEAQ come from the germline V gene (reference sequence). The CDR3: CASSLGNRGYEQYF. The CDR3 DNA follows: TGTGCCAGCAGCTTAGGTAACAGGGGCTACGAGCAGTACTTC.

This clone was recorded a few times. Additional DNA sequences in this sample encode the identical CDR3. The V and J genes are TRBV5-1 and TRBJ2-7; D not certain. Trimming took 0 bases from V and 1 from J, leaving 5 bases between them. The length of the CDR3 is 13 residues. Germline CDR1 SGHRS, CDR2 YFSETQ. The CDR3 region has the DNA TGCGCCAGCAGCTTGGGTCAGTCCTACGAGCAGTACTTC. It specifies CASSLGQSYEQYF.

In its sample, this clone was seen once. At one end the junction does not follow the germline gene, possibly because of a read error. This chain connects TRBV7-9 to TRBJ1-4, with TRBD1 as a possible D gene (5 bases). CDR3 length: 16 amino acids. Germline lookup yields CDR1 SEHNR and CDR2 FQNEAQ (reference sequence). CDR3 DNA: TGTTCCAGCAGCTCCCCCTATGGGGGGGGGAGTGAAAAACTGTTTTTT. It encodes CSSSSPYGGGSEKLFF.